This T cell receptor (beta chain) was identified during a study of long-term antiretroviral therapy in people with HIV. General study points: Collection of the blood, which took place between the mid-2000s and the late 2010s, possibly occurred under older ART regimens.

The run of the v3.0 immunoSEQ assay was at survey level. Some clones are missing from TCRdb's copy, which holds only in-frame ones; the method was immunoSEQ multiplex PCR. The data contain some 11,000 clones, nearly 85% of them singletons. Samples held roughly 0.85-11 million cryopreserved PBMC, and DNA extraction followed. Germline V gene data show CDR1 as MNHEY and CDR2 as SVGAGI. The germline V and J ends were trimmed by 3 bases and 2 bases, with 8 bases remaining between them. CDR3 size: 14 residues. In its sample, this clone was seen once. Its target is not known. The source was unsorted PBMCs, collected 3.4 years after starting antiretroviral therapy. This clonotype was sampled from a man in his forties or fifties with HIV. V usage is TRBV6-5 and J usage is TRBJ2-1; D gene ambiguous. As DNA, the CDR3 is TGTGCCAGCAGTTATCAGGCCCCCTACAATGAGCAGTTCTTC. Residues: CASSYQAPYNEQFF.